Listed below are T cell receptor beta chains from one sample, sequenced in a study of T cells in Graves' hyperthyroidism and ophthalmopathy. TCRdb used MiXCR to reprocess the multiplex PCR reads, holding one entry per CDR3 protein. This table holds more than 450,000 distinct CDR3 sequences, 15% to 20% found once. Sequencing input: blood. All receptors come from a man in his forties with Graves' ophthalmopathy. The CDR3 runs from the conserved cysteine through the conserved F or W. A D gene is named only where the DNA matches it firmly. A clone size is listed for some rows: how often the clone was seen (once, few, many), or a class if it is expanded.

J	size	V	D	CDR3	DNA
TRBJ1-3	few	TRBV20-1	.	CSARDRGSLNSGNTIYF	TGCAGTGCTAGAGATCGAGGCAGCCTAAACTCTGGAAACACCATATATTTT
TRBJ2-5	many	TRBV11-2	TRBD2	CASSYGSGGALETQYF	TGTGCCAGCAGCTATGGGAGCGGGGGGGCCCTGGAGACCCAGTACTTC
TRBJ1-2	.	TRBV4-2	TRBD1	CASSPGRDRGLYVGYTF	TGTGCCAGCAGCCCAGGCCGGGACAGGGGGCTTTATGTCGGCTACACCTTC
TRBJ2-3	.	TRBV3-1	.	CASSQPLGGGVPSDTQYF	TGTGCCAGCAGCCAACCTTTAGGGGGGGGCGTACCATCAGATACGCAGTATTTT
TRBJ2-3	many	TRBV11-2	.	CASSLESDITDTQYF	TGTGCCAGCAGCTTAGAATCGGACATCACAGATACGCAGTATTTT
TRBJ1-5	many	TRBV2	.	CASSETVNQPQHF	TGTGCCAGCAGTGAGACGGTGAATCAGCCCCAGCATTTT
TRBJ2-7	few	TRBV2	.	CASSATTTGTSEQYF	TGTGCCAGCAGTGCGACTACAACCGGGACTTCCGAGCAGTACTTC
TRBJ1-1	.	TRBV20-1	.	CSAREGPSRAVNTEAFF	TGCAGTGCTAGAGAGGGCCCTTCCAGGGCGGTGAACACTGAAGCTTTCTTT
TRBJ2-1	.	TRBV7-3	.	CASSPPFRAEQFF	TGTGCCAGCAGCCCCCCCTTCCGGGCCGAGCAGTTCTTC
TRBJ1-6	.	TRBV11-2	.	CASSWTGRYYNSPLHF	TGTGCCAGCAGCTGGACGGGACGCTACTATAATTCACCCCTCCACTTT
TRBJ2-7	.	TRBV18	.	CASSPTRGAKSSYEQYF	TGTGCCAGCTCACCGACCCGGGGGGCGAAGAGCTCCTACGAGCAGTACTTC
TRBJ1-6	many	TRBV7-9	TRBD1	CASSLQGQGLTGSPLHF	TGTGCCAGCAGCTTACAAGGGCAGGGCCTGACAGGGTCACCCCTCCACTTT
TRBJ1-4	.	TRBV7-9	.	CASSLASTTNEKLFF	TGTGCCAGCAGCTTAGCCTCAACAACTAATGAAAAACTGTTTTTT
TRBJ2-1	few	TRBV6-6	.	CASSFSLEQFF	TGTGCCAGCAGTTTCTCGCTGGAGCAGTTCTTC
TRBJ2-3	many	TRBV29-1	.	CSVELADTQYF	TGCAGCGTTGAACTGGCAGATACGCAGTATTTT
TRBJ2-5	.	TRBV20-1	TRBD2	CSASWREWAQETQYF	TGCAGTGCTAGCTGGCGGGAGTGGGCTCAAGAGACCCAGTACTTC
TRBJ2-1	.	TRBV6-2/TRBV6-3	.	CATEGSGAGNEQFF	TGTGCCACCGAGGGGTCTGGGGCCGGCAATGAGCAGTTCTTC
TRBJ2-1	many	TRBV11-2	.	CASSSGAAYNEQFF	TGTGCCAGCAGCTCGGGGGCTGCTTACAATGAGCAGTTCTTC
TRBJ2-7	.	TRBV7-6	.	CASSLEGYYEQYF	TGTGCCAGCAGCTTAGAGGGTTACTACGAGCAGTACTTC
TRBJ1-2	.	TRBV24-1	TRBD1	CATSESGTGEGYGYTF	TGTGCCACCAGTGAAAGCGGGACAGGGGAGGGCTATGGCTACACCTTC
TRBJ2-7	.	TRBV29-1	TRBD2	CSVSKWGRAYEQYF	TGCAGCGTTTCAAAGTGGGGGAGGGCCTACGAGCAGTACTTC
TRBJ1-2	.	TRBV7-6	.	CASSSPVVSYGYTF	TGTGCCAGCAGCTCCCCCGTGGTCTCCTATGGCTACACCTTC
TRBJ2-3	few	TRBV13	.	CASTAGFRTDTQYF	TGTGCCAGCACCGCAGGGTTCCGCACAGATACGCAGTATTTT
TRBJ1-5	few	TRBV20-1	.	CSARGRTGNQPQHF	TGCAGTGCTAGAGGCCGCACGGGCAATCAGCCCCAGCATTTT
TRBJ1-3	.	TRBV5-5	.	CASSLLPGANGNTIYF	TGTGCCAGCAGCTTGCTCCCGGGGGCAAACGGAAACACCATATATTTT
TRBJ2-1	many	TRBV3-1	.	CASSQAQDQANEQFF	TGTGCCAGCAGCCAAGCCCAGGATCAGGCCAATGAGCAGTTCTTC
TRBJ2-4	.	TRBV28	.	CASSPIARVSKNIQYF	TGTGCCAGCAGTCCCATTGCACGGGTCTCCAAAAACATTCAGTACTTC
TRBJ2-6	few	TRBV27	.	CASKSGPNVLTF	TGTGCCAGCAAATCTGGGCCCAACGTCCTGACTTTC
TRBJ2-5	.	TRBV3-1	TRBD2	CASSQGTGLAGGPETQYF	TGTGCCAGCAGCCAAGGGACAGGACTAGCGGGGGGGCCGGAGACCCAGTACTTC
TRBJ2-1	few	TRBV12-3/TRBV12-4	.	CASSSTSTSYNEQLF	TGTGCCAGCAGTTCAACAAGTACCTCTTACAATGAGCAGCTCTTC
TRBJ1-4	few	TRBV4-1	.	CASSQVLEKLFF	TGCGCCAGCAGCCAGGTGCTGGAAAAACTGTTTTTT
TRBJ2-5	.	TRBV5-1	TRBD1	CASSLGQGGREETQYF	TGCGCCAGCAGCTTGGGACAGGGGGGTCGGGAAGAGACCCAGTACTTC
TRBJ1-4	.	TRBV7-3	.	CASRGFTNEKLFF	TGTGCCAGCAGAGGGTTTACTAATGAAAAACTGTTTTTT
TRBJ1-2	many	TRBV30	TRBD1	CAWSPGQVYGYTF	TGTGCCTGGAGCCCGGGACAGGTCTATGGCTACACCTTC
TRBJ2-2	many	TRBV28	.	CASSSPGTNTGELFF	TGTGCCAGCAGTTCCCCGGGGACTAACACCGGGGAGCTGTTTTTT
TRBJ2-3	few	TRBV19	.	CASSTAGIDTQYF	TGTGCCAGTAGCACCGCAGGGATAGATACGCAGTATTTT
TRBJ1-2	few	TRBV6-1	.	CASSTGTSYGYTF	TGTGCCAGCAGTACAGGGACCTCCTATGGCTACACCTTC
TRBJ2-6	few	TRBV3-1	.	CASSQDVSGANVLTF	TGTGCCAGCAGCCAAGACGTCTCTGGGGCCAACGTCCTGACTTTC
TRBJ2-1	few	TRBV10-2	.	CASSTNRARGNEQFF	TGCGCCAGCAGTACTAACAGGGCGCGGGGCAATGAGCAGTTCTTC
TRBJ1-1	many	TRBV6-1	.	CASTDWGNTEAFF	TGTGCCAGCACCGACTGGGGGAACACTGAAGCTTTCTTT
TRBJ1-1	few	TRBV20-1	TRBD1	CSAGTGGTEAFF	TGCAGTGCCGGGACAGGGGGAACTGAAGCTTTCTTT
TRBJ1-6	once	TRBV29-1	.	CSVGQAGPLHF	TGCAGCGTTGGACAGGCGGGACCCCTCCACTTT
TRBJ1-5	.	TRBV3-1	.	CASSQEVGGNNQPQHF	TGTGCCAGCAGCCAAGAAGTGGGGGGCAACAATCAGCCCCAGCATTTT
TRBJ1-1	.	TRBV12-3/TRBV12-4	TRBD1	CASSFWTGGWTEAFF	TGTGCCAGCAGTTTCTGGACAGGGGGTTGGACTGAAGCTTTCTTT
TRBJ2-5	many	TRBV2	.	CASSSRPETQYF	TGTGCCAGCAGTTCGAGACCAGAGACCCAGTACTTC
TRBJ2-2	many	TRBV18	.	CASSPLETNTGELFF	TGTGCCAGCTCACCTCTAGAGACGAACACCGGGGAGCTGTTTTTT
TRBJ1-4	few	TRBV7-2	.	CASNLAGGYNEKLFF	TGTGCCAGCAACTTAGCGGGGGGGTACAATGAAAAACTGTTTTTT
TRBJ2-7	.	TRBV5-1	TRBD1	CASSLLGTASYEQYF	TGCGCCAGCAGCCTTTTAGGGACAGCATCCTACGAGCAGTACTTC
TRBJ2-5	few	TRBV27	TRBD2	CASSSGRAETQYF	TGTGCCAGCAGTAGCGGGAGAGCGGAGACCCAGTACTTC
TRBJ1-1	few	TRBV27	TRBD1	CASISVDRPAEAFF	TGTGCCAGCATTAGTGTGGACAGGCCCGCGGAAGCTTTCTTT
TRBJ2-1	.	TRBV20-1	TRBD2	CSARTRTGLAGGDEQFF	TGCAGTGCTAGAACCCGGACGGGACTAGCGGGAGGAGATGAGCAGTTCTTC
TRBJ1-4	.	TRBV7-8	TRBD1	CASSLAQGQGLGRDEKLFF	TGTGCCAGCAGCTTAGCGCAGGGACAGGGGTTAGGGCGAGATGAAAAACTGTTTTTT
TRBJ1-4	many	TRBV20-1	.	CSARDLREKLFF	TGCAGTGCTAGAGATCTAAGGGAAAAACTGTTTTTT
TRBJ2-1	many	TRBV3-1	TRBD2	CASRIGSGRSTYNEQFF	TGTGCCAGCAGAATAGGAAGCGGGAGGTCGACCTACAATGAGCAGTTCTTC